This TCR beta chain was identified in a study of brain T cells in children with intractable seizures. With regard to this clone: The antigen remains unidentified.

Time point indicated: blood from clinic visit 5 months post-surgery; TSC patient then seizure free. Surgery cases with the highest brain T cell transcript signatures were chosen for sequencing. Pre-surgery treatment included at least one anti-epileptic drug. The method was immunoSEQ multiplex PCR; TCRdb's version includes in-frame clones alone and lacks a portion of them. The sample records about 320,000 clones, 93% being singletons. The CDR3 has 13 amino acids. With 5 bases clipped from V and 5 bases from J, the junction kept 6 bases outside the gene matches. Germline V gives CDR1 SGHAT, CDR2 FQNNGV. General observations from the study: Patients' HCMV serostatus was unknown; virus specificity rests on CDR3 similarity alone. Clones missing pre-surgery may reflect undersampling of that blood sample.

The sequence was collected from a boy in the first two years of life with tuberous sclerosis and intractable seizures. The sample here was peripheral blood, taken more than 4 months after surgery. The V and J genes are TRBV11-2 and TRBJ2-7, with TRBD1 matching over 7 bases. The CDR3 loop is CASSVGTAHEQYF. For the CDR3, the DNA is TGTGCCAGCAGCGTCGGGACAGCCCACGAGCAGTACTTC.